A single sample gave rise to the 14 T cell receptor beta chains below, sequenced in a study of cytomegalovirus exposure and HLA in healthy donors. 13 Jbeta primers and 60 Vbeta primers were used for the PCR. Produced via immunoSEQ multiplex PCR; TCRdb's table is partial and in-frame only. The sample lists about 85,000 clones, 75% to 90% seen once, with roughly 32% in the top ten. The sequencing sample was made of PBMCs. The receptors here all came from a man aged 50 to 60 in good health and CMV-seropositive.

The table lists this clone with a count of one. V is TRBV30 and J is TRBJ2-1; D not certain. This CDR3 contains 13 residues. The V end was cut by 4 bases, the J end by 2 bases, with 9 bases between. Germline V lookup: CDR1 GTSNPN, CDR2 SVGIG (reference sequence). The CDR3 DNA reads TGTGCCTGGACGGGTAGCACCTACAATGAGCAGTTCTTC. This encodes CAWTGSTYNEQFF.

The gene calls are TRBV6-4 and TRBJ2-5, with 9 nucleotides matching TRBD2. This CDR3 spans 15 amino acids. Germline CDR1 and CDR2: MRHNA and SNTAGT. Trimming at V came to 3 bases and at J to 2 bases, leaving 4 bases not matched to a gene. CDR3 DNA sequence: TGTGCCAGCAGTGAAGGCGGGAGGGTTCAAGAGACCCAGTACTTC. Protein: CASSEGGRVQETQYF.

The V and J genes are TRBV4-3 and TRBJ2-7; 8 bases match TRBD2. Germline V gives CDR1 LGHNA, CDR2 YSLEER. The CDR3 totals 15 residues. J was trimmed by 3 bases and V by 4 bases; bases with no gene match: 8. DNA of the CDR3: TGCGCCAGCAGCCCCTCAGCGGGAGCAGGCTACGAGCAGTACTTC. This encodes CASSPSAGAGYEQYF.

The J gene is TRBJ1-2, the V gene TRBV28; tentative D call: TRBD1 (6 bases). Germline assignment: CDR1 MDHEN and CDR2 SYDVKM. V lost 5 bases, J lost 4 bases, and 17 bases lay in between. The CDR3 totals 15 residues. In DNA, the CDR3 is TGTGCCAGCAGTGTCCCTACTACAGGGAGCTATGGCTACACCTTC. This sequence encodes CASSVPTTGSYGYTF.

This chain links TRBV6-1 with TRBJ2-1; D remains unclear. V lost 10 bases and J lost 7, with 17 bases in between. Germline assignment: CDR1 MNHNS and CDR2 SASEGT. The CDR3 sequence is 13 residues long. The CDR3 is CATLLGQWNEQFF. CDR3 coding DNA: TGTGCCACCCTCTTGGGCCAATGGAATGAGCAGTTCTTC.

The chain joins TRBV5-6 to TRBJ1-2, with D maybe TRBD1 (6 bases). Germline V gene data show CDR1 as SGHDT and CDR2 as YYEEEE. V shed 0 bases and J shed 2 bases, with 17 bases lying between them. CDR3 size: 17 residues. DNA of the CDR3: TGTGCCAGCAGCTTGGAGCTGACAGGAAGTTACAACTATGGCTACACCTTC. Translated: CASSLELTGSYNYGYTF.

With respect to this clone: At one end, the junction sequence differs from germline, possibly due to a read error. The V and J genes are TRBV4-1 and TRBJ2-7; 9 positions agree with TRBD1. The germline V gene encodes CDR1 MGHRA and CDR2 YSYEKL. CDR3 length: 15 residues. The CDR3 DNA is TGCGCCAGCAGCAAAGACCGGGACAGGGACTACGAGCAGTACTTC. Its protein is CASSKDRDRDYEQYF.

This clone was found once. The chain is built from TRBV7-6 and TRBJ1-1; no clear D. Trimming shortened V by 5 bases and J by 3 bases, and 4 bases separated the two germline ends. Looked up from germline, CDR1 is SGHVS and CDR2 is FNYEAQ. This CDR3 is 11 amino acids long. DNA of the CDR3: TGTGCCAGCAGCCCAGACACTGAAGCTTTCTTT. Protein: CASSPDTEAFF.

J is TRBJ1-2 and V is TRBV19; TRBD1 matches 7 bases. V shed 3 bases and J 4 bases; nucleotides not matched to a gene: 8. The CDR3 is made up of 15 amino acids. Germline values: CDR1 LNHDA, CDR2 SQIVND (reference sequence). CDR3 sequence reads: CASSIPSRDSYGYTF. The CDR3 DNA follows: TGTGCCAGTAGTATCCCCTCCCGGGACAGCTATGGCTACACCTTC.

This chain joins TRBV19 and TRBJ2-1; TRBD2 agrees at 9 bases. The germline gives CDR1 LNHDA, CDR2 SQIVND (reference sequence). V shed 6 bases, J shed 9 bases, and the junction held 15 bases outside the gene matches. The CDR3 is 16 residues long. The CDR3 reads CASRLSAGGNLGEQFF. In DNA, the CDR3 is TGTGCCAGTAGGTTGTCAGCGGGAGGTAACTTGGGTGAGCAGTTCTTC.

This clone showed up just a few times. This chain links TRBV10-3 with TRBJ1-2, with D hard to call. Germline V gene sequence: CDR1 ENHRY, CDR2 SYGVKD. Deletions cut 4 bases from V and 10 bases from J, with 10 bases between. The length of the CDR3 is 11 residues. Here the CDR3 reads CAISGTRDYTF. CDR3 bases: TGTGCCATCAGTGGGACTAGGGACTACACCTTC.

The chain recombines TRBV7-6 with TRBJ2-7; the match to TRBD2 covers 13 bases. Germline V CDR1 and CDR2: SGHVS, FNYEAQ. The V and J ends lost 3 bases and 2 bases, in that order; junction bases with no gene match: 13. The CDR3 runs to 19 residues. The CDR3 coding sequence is TGTGCCAGCAGCTTCACCGGGACTAGCGGGACACCAATTACCTACGAGCAGTACTTC. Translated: CASSFTGTSGTPITYEQYF. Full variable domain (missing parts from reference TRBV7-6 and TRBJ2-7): GAGVSQSPRYKVTKRGQDVALRCDPISGHVSLYWYRQALGQGPEFLTYFNYEAQQDKSGLPNDRFSAERPEGSISTLTIQRTEQRDSAMYRCASSFTGTSGTPITYEQYFGPGTRLTVT.

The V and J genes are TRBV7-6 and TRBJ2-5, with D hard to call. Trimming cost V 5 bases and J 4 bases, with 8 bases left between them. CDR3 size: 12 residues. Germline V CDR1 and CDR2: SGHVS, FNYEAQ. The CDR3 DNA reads TGTGCCAGCAGCCACCGCGCAGAGACCCAGTACTTC. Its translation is CASSHRAETQYF.

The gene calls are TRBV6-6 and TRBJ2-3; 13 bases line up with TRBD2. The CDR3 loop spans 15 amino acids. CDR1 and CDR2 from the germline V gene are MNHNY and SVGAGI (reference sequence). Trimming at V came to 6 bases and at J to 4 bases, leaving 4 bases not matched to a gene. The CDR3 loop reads CASRAGLAGPDTQYF. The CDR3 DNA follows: TGTGCCAGCAGAGCGGGACTAGCGGGACCAGATACGCAGTATTTT.